This T cell receptor (beta chain) came from a study of T cell repertoires in ileal Crohn's disease. Broader study findings: Every patient over 26.8% clonality showed endoscopic recurrence.

Time point reported: proximal margin of the surgical specimen (macroscopically non-inflamed). Generated by immunoSEQ multiplex PCR, the TCRdb table keeps only in-frame clones and is missing some. Of about 7,700 clones listed, 75% to 85% are singletons. Regarding this clone: What it binds is not known.

V lost 3 bases to trimming and J lost 5 bases; unmatched junction nucleotides: 5. The CDR3 is made up of 13 amino acids. Germline V CDR1 and CDR2: SGHRS, YFSETQ. The sample consisted of ileal tissue. V gene TRBV5-1 combines with J gene TRBJ2-7; 7 bases align to TRBD2. The receptor was derived from an adult with Crohn's disease. Written as DNA, the CDR3 is TGCGCCAGCAGCTCGGGACTAAGCGACGAGCAGTACTTC. Translation: CASSSGLSDEQYF. The full variable domain, its missing parts supplied by reference TRBV5-1 and TRBJ2-7, is KAGVTQTPRYLIKTRGQQVTLSCSPISGHRSVSWYQQTPGQGLQFLFEYFSETQRNKGNFPGRFSGRQFSNSRSEMNVSTLELGDSALYLCASSSGLSDEQYFGPGTRLTVT.